The clone carrying this T cell receptor beta chain was counted many times. TRAV- and TRBV-specific primers primed first-strand cDNA, covering alpha and beta chains. The authors ran about 21 PCR cycles to amplify TCRs with a constant-region primer and V-primer adapter. In vitro transcription served to amplify the isolated mRNA. Each CDR3 protein is one row after TCRdb ran MiXCR on the reads. The data contain about 64,000 distinct CDR3 sequences, 26% of them seen just once; the ten biggest clones take up 6.6%. The data originate from a study of low-dose radiotherapy and immunotherapy resistance in tumors. Germline values: CDR1 SGDLS, CDR2 YYNGEE. The CDR3 runs to 14 residues. V was shortened by 4 bases and J by 4 bases, with 13 bases between the two germline ends. Sample time point: before trial treatment. Each donor was administered nivolumab, ipilimumab, aspirin, low-dose cyclophosphamide and low-dose radiotherapy.

Sequencing was performed on PBMCs, taken before treatment. The genes are TRBV9 and TRBJ2-3, with D perhaps being TRBD1 or TRBD2 (5 bases each). The clonotype was recovered from a male donor with rectosigmoid adenocarcinoma. The CDR3 region is CASSPSLGADTQYF. CDR3 nucleotide sequence: TGTGCCAGCAGCCCCTCTCTGGGGGCAGATACGCAGTATTTT.